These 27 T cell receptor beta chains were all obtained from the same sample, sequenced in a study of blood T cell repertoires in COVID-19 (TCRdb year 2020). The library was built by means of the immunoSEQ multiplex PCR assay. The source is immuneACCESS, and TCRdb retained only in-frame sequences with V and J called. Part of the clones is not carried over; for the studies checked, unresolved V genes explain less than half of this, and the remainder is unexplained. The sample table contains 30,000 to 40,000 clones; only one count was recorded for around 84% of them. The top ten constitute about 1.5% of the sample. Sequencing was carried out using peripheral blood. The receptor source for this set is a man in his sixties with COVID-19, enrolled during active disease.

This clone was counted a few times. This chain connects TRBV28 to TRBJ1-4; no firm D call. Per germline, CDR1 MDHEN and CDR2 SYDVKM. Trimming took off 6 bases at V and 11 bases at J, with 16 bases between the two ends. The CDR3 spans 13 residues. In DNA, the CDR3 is TGTGCCAGCAGGGGATCGGCCGGCGGGAAACTGTTTTTT. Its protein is CASRGSAGGKLFF.

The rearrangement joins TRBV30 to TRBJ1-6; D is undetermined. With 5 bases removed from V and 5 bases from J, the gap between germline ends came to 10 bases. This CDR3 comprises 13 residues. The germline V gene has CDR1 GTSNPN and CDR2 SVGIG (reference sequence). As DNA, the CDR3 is TGTGCCTGGGGGCGGCGGAATAATTCACCCCTCCACTTT. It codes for CAWGRRNNSPLHF.

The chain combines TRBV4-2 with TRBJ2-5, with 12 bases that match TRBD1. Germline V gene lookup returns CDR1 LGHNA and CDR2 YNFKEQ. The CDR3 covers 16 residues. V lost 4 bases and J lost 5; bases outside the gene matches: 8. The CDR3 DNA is TGTGCCAGCAGCCCCAGGGACAGGGGGCAGATGGAGACCCAGTACTTC. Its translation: CASSPRDRGQMETQYF.

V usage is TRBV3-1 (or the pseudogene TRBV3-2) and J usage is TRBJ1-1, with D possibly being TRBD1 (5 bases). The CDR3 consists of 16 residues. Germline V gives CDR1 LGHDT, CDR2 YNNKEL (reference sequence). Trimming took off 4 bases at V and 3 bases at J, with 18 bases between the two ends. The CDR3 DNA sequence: TGTGCCAGCAGCCCGGCCTCCACAGGCCCCTACACTGAAGCTTTCTTT. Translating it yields CASSPASTGPYTEAFF.

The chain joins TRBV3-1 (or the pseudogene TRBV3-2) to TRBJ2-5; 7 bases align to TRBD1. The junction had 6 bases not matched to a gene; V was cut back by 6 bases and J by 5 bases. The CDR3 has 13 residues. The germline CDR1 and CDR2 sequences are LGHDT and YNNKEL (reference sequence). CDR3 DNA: TGTGCCAGCAGGATCAGGGGGTCGGAGACCCAGTACTTC. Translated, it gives CASRIRGSETQYF.

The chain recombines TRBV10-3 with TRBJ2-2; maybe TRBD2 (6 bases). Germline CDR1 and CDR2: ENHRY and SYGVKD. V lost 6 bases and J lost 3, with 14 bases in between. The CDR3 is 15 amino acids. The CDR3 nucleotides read TGTGCCATCAGGGAGAGTAGCGGTTACACCGGGGAGCTGTTTTTT. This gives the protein CAIRESSGYTGELFF.

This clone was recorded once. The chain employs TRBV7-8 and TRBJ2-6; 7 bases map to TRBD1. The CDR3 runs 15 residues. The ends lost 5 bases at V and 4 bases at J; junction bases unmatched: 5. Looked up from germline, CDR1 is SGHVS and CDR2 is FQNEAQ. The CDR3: CASSTTGDGANVLTF. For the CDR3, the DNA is TGTGCCAGCAGCACCACAGGGGACGGGGCCAACGTCCTGACTTTC.

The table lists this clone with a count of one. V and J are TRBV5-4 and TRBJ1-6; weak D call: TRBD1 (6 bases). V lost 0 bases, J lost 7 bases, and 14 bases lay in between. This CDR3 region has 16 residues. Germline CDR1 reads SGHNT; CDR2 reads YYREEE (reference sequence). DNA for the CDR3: TGTGCCAGCAGCTTGGTGGCAGGGGTTGTCAATTCACCCCTCCACTTT. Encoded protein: CASSLVAGVVNSPLHF.

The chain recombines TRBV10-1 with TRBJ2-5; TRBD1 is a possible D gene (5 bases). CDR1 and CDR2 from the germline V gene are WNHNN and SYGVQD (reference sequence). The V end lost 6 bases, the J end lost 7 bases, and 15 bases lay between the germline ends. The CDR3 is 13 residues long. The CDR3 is CASSEGVPGTQYF. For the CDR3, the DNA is TGCGCCAGCAGCGAAGGGGTCCCAGGGACCCAGTACTTC.

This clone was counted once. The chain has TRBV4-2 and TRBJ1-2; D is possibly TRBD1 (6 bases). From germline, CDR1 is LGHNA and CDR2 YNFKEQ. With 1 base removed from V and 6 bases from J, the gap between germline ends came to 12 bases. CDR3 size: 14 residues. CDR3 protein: CASSQATGRDGYTF. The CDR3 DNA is TGTGCCAGCAGCCAAGCGACAGGAAGGGATGGCTACACCTTC.

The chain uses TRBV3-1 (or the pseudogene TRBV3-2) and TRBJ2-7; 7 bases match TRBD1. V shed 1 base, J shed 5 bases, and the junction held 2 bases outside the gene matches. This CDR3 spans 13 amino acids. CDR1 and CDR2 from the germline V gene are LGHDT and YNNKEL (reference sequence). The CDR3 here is CASSQGTGDEQYF. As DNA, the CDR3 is TGTGCCAGCAGCCAAGGAACAGGGGACGAGCAGTACTTC.

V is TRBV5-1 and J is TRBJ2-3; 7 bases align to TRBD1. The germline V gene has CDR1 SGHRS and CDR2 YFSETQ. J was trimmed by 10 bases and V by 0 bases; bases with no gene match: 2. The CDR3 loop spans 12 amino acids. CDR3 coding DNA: TGCGCCAGCAGCTTGGACAGGGGATCGCAGTATTTT. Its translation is CASSLDRGSQYF.

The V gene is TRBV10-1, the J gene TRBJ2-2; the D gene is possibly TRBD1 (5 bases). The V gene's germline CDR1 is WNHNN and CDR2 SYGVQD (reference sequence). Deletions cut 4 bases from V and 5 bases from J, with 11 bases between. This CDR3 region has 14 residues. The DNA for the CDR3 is TGCGCCAGCAGTGCAAGGGGAAGGACCGGGGAGCTGTTTTTT. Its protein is CASSARGRTGELFF.

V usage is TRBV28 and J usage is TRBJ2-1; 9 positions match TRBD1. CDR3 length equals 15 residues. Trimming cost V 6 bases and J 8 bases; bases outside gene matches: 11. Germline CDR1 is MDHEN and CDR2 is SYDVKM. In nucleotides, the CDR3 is TGTGCCAGCAGCTCCCCCCGGACAGGGGTCCATGAGCAGTTCTTC. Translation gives CASSSPRTGVHEQFF. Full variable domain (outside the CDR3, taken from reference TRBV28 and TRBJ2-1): DVKVTQSSRYLVKRTGEKVFLECVQDMDHENMFWYRQDPGLGLRLIYFSYDVKMKEKGDIPEGYSVSREKKERFSLILESASTNQTSMYLCASSSPRTGVHEQFFGPGTRLTVL.

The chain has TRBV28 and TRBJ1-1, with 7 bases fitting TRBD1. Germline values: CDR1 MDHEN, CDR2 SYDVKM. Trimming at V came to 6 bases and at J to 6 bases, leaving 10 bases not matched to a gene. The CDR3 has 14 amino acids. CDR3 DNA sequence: TGTGCCAGCAGCCGACCCGACAGGGCGGCTGAAGCTTTCTTT. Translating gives CASSRPDRAAEAFF.

CDR3: CASSRYPAGAGANVLTF. CDR3 nucleotides: TGTGCCAGCAGCCGATACCCCGCAGGGGCCGGGGCCAACGTCCTGACTTTC. The chain combines TRBV5-6 with TRBJ2-6; tentatively, D is TRBD1 (6 bases). Germline assignment: CDR1 SGHDT and CDR2 YYEEEE. CDR3 length equals 17 residues. V was clipped by 4 bases and J by 4 bases, with 18 bases between them.

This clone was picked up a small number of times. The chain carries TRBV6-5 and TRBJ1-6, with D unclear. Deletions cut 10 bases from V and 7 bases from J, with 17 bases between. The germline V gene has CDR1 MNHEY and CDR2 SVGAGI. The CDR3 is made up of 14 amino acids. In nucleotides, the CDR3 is TGTGCCACCAAGTACAGTGGCGAAAATTCACCCCTCCACTTT. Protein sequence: CATKYSGENSPLHF.

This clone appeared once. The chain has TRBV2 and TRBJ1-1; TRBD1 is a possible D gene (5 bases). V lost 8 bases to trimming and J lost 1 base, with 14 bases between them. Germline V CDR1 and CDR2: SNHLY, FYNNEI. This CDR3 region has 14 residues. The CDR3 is CASCKDTRNTEAFF. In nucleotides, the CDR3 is TGTGCCAGCTGCAAGGACACCCGGAACACTGAAGCTTTCTTT.

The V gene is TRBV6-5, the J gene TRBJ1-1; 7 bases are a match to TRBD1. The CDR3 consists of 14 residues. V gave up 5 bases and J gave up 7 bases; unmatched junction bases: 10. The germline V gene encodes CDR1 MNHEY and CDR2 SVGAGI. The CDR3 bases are TGTGCCAGCAGTATCGAGGGGGCCGGGTTTGAAGCTTTCTTT. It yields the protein CASSIEGAGFEAFF.

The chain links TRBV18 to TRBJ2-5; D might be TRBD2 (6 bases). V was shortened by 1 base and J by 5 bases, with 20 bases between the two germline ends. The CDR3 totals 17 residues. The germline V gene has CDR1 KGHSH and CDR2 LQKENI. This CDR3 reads CASSPLRLELVGETQYF. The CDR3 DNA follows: TGTGCCAGCTCACCACTAAGACTAGAACTCGTGGGTGAGACCCAGTACTTC.

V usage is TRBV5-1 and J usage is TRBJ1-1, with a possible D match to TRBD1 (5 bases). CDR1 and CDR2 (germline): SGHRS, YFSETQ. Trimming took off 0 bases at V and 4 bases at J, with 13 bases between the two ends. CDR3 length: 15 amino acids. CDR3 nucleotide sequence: TGCGCCAGCAGCTTGGACACGGGGGTGGGCACTGAAGCTTTCTTT. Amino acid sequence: CASSLDTGVGTEAFF. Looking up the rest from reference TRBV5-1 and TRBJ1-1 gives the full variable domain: KAGVTQTPRYLIKTRGQQVTLSCSPISGHRSVSWYQQTPGQGLQFLFEYFSETQRNKGNFPGRFSGRQFSNSRSEMNVSTLELGDSALYLCASSLDTGVGTEAFFGQGTRLTVV.

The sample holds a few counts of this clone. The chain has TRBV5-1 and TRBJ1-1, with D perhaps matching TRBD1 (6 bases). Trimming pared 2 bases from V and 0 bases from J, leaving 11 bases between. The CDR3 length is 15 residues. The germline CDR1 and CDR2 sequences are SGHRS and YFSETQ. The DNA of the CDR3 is TGCGCCAGCAGCTTCTCAACAGGGATGAACACTGAAGCTTTCTTT. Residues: CASSFSTGMNTEAFF.

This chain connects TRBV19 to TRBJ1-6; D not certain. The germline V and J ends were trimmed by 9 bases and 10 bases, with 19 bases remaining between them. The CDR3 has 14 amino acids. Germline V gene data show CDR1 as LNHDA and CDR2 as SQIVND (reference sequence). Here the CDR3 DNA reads TGTGCCAGCACACCGGAGTTTTCTTTCTCACCCCTCCACTTT. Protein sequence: CASTPEFSFSPLHF.

CDR3 coding DNA: TGTGCCACCAGCAGAGAGTCAGGGGGGCATGGTGAAAAACTGTTTTTT. This sequence encodes CATSRESGGHGEKLFF. The chain links TRBV15 to TRBJ1-4, with TRBD1 matching over 7 bases. The V gene's germline CDR1 is LNHNV and CDR2 YYDKDF (reference sequence). The CDR3 runs to 16 residues. Trimming at V came to 0 bases and at J to 7 bases, leaving 8 bases not matched to a gene.

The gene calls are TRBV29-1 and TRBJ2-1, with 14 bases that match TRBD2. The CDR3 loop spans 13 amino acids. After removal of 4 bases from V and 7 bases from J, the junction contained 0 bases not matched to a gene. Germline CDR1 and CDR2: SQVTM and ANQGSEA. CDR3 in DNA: TGCAGCGTTGGGACTAGCGGGAGGAATGAGCAGTTCTTC. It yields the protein CSVGTSGRNEQFF.

In DNA form, the CDR3 reads TGTGCCGTCTTCCTCCCCACTGAAGCTTTCTTT. It encodes CAVFLPTEAFF. This sequence joins TRBV6-5 and TRBJ1-1, with D unresolved. The V and J ends lost 11 bases and 4 bases respectively, with 11 bases between them. The germline CDR1 and CDR2 sequences are MNHEY and SVGAGI. This CDR3 contains 11 residues.

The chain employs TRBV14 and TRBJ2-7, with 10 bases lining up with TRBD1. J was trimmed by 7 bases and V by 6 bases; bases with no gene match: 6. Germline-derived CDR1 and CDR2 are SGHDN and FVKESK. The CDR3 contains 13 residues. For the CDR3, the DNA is TGTGCCAGCAGGAGACAGGGGGCAGGAGAGCAGTACTTC. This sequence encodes CASRRQGAGEQYF.